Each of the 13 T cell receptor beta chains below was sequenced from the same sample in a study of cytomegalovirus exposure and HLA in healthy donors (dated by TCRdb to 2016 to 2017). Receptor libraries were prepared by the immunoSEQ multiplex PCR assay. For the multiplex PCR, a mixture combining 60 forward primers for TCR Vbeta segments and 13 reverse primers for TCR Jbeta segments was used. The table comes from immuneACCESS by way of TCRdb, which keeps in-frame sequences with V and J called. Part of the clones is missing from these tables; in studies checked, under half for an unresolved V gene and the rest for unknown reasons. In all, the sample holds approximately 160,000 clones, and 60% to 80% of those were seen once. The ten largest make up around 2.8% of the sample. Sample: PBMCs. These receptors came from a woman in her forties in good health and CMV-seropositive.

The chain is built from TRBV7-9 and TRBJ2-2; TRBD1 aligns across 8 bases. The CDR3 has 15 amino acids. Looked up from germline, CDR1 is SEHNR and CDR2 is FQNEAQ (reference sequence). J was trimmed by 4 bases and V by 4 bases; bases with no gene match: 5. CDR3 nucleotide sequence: TGTGCCAGCAGCTCAGGGGACAGGCTCACCGGGGAGCTGTTTTTT. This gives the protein CASSSGDRLTGELFF. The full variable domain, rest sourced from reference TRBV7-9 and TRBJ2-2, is DTGVSQNPRHKITKRGQNVTFRCDPISEHNRLYWYRQTLGQGPEFLTYFQNEAQLEKSRLLSDRFSAERPKGSFSTLEIQRTEQGDSAMYLCASSSGDRLTGELFFGEGSRLTVL.

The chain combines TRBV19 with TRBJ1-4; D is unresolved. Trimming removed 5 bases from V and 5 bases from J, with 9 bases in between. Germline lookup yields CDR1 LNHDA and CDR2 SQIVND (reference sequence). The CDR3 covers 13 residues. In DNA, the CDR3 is TGTGCCAGTAGTGTCCGGGGAAATGAAAAACTGTTTTTT. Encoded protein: CASSVRGNEKLFF.

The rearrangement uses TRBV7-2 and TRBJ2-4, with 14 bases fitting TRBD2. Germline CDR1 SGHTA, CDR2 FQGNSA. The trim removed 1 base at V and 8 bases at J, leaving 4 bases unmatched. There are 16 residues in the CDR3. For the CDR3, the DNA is TGTGCCAGCAGCTTAGGACTAGCGGGGGGGCCGGACATTCAGTACTTC. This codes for CASSLGLAGGPDIQYF.

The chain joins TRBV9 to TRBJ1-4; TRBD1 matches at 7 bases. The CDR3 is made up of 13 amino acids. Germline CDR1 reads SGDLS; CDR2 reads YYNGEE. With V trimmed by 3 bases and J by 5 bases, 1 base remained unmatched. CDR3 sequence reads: CASSGTGNEKLFF. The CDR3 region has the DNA TGTGCCAGCAGCGGGACAGGAAATGAAAAACTGTTTTTT.

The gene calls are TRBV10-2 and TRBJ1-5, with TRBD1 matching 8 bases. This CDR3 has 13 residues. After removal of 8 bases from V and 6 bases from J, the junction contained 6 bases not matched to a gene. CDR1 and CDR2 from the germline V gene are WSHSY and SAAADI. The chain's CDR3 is CASDRGGGQPQHF. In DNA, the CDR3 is TGCGCCAGCGACAGGGGAGGGGGTCAGCCCCAGCATTTT.

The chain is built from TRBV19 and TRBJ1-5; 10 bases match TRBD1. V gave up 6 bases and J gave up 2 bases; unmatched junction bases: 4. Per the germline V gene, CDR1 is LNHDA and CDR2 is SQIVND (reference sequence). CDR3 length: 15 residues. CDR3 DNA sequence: TGTGCCAGTAGCGGCGGGACAGGGGGCAATCAGCCCCAGCATTTT. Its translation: CASSGGTGGNQPQHF.

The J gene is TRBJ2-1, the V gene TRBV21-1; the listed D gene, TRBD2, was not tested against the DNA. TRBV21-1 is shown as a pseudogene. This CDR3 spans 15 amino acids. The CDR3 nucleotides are TGTGCCAGCGTTTCCGCCGGGGAGCGTAACAATGAGCAGTTCTTC. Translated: CASVSAGERNNEQFF.

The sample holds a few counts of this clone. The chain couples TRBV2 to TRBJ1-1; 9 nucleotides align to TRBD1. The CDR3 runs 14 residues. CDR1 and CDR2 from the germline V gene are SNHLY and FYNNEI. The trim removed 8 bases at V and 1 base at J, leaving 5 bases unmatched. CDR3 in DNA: TGTGCCAGCGGGGGGACAGGGACGAACACTGAAGCTTTCTTT. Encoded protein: CASGGTGTNTEAFF.

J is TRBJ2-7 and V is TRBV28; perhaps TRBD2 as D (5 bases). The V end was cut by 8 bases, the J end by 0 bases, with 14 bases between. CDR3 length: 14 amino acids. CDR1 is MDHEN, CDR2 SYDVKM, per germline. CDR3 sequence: CASGEPGSSYEQYF. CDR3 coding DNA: TGTGCCAGCGGCGAGCCGGGGAGCTCCTACGAGCAGTACTTC.

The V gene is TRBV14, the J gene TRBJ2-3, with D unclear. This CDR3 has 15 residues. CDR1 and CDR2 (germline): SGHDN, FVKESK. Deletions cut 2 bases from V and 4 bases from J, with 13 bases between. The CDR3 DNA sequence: TGTGCCAGCAGCCAAAAGAATGGGCTGGCAGATACGCAGTATTTT. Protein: CASSQKNGLADTQYF.

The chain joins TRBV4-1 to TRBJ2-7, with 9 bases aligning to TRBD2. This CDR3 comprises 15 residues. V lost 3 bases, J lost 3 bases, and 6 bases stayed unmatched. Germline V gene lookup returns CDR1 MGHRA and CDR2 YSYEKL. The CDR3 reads CASSHRLAEVYEQYF. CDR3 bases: TGCGCCAGCAGCCACCGACTAGCGGAAGTCTACGAGCAGTACTTC.

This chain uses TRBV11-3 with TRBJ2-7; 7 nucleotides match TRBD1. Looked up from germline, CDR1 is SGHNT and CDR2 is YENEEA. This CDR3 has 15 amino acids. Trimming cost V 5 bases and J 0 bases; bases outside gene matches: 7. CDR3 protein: CASSPRGQSSYEQYF. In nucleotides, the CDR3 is TGTGCCAGCAGCCCTAGGGGGCAGAGCTCCTACGAGCAGTACTTC.

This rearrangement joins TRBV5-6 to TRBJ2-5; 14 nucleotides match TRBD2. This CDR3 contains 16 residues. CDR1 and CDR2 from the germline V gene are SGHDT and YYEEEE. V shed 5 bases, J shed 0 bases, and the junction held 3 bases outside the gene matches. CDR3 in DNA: TGTGCCAGCAGGCGGACTAGCGGGGGGTACCAAGAGACCCAGTACTTC. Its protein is CASRRTSGGYQETQYF.